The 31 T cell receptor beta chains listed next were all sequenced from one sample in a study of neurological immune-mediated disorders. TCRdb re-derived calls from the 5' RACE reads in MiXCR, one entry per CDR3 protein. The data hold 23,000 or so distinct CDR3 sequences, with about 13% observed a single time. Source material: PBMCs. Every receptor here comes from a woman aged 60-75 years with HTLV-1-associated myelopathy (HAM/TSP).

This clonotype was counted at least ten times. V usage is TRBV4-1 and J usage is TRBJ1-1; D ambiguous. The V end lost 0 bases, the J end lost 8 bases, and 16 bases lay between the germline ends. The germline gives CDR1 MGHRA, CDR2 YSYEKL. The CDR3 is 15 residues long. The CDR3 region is CASSQDEGTILEAFF. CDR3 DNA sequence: TGCGCCAGCAGCCAAGATGAAGGTACTATCCTCGAAGCTTTCTTT.

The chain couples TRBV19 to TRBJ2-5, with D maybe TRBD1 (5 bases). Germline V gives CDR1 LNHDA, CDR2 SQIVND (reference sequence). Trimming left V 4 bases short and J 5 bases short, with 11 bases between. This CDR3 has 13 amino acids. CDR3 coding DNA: TGTGCCAGTAGTACTAGACAGACGGAGACCCAGTACTTC. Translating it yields CASSTRQTETQYF.

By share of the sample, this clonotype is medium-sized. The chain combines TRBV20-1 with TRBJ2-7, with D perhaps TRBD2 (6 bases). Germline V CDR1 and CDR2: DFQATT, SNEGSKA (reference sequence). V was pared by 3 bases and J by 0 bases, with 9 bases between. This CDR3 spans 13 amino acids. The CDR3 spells CSASSGASYEQYF. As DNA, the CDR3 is TGCAGTGCTAGTTCGGGAGCCTCCTACGAGCAGTACTTC.

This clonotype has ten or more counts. The CDR3, as DNA: TGTGCCAGCAGCTCAGAACGCAGATCGGGCAGGTGGATTTCCTACGAGCAGTACTTC. Translated, it gives CASSSERRSGRWISYEQYF. The chain uses TRBV7-9 and TRBJ2-7; unclear D gene. The germline gives CDR1 SEHNR, CDR2 FQNEAQ (reference sequence). V lost 4 bases and J 1 base, leaving 26 bases between the germline ends. There are 19 residues in the CDR3.

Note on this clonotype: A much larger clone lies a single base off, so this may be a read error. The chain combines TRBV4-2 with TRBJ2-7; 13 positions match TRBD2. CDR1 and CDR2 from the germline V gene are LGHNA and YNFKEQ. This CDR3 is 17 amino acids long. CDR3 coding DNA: TGTGCCGGCAGCCGCACGACCGGGACTAGCGGGATGGACGAGCAGTACTTC. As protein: CAGSRTTGTSGMDEQYF.

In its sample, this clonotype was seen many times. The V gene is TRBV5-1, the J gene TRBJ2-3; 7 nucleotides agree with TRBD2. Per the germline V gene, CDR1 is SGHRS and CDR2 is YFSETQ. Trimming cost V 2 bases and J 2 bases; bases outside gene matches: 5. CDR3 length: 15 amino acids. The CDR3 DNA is TGCGCCAGCAGCTTCCAAGCGGGACTCACAGATACGCAGTATTTT. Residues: CASSFQAGLTDTQYF.

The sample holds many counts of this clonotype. The CDR3 coding sequence is TGTGCCAGCAGTCTAGTAGCGGGACGGCTCACAGATACGCAGTATTTT. Translated, it gives CASSLVAGRLTDTQYF. The gene calls are TRBV12-3 or TRBV12-4 and TRBJ2-3; TRBD2 agrees at 8 bases. V lost 5 bases to trimming and J lost 2 bases; unmatched junction nucleotides: 9. The CDR3 has 16 residues.

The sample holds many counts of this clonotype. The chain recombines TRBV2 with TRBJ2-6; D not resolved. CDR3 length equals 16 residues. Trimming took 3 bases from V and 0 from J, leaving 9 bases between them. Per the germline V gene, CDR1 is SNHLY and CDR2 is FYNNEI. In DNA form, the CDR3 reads TGTGCCAGCAGTGACCCCTATACCTCTGGGGCCAACGTCCTGACTTTC. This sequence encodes CASSDPYTSGANVLTF. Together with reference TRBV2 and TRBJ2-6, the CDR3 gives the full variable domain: EPEVTQTPSHQVTQMGQEVILRCVPISNHLYFYWYRQILGQKVEFLVSFYNNEISEKSEIFDDQFSVERPDGSNFTLKIRSTKLEDSAMYFCASSDPYTSGANVLTFGAGSRLTVL.

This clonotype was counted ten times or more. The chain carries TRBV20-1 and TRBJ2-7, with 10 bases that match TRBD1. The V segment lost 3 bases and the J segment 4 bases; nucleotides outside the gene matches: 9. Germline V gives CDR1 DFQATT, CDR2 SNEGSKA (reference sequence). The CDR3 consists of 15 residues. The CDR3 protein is CSARGGTGASYEQYF. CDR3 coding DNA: TGCAGTGCTAGGGGTGGGACAGGGGCGTCGTACGAGCAGTACTTC.

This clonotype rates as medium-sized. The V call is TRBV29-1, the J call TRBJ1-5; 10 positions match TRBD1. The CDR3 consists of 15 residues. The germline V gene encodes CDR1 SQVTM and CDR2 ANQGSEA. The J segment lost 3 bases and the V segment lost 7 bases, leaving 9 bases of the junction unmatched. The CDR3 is CSARQGAGFNQPQHF. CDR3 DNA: TGCAGCGCTAGACAGGGGGCTGGTTTCAATCAGCCCCAGCATTTT.

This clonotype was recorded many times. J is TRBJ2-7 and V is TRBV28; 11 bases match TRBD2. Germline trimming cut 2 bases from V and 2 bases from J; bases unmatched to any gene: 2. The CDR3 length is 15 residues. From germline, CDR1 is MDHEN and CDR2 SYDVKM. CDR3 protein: CASSLLAGGPYEQYF. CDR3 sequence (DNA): TGTGCCAGCAGTTTACTAGCGGGAGGCCCCTACGAGCAGTACTTC.

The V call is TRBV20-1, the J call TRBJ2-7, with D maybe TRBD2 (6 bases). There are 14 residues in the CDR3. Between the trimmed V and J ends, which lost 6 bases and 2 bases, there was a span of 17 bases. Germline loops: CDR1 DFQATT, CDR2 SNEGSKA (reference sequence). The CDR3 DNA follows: TGCAGTGCCCAGTCCGGGGGACCAACCTACGAGCAGTACTTC. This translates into CSAQSGGPTYEQYF.

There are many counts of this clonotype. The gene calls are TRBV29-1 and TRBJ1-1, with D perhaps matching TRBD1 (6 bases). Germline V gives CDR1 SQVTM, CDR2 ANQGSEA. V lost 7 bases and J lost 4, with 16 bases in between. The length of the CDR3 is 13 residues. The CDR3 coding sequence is TGCAGCGCTGGAGGGGGGCCGGGCACTGAAGCTTTCTTT. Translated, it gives CSAGGGPGTEAFF.

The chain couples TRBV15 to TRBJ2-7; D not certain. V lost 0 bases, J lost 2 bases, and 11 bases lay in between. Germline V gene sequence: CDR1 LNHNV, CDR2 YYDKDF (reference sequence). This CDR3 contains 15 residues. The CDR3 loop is CATSRDSGRTYEQYF. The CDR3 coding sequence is TGTGCCACCAGCAGAGATTCGGGCAGAACCTACGAGCAGTACTTC.

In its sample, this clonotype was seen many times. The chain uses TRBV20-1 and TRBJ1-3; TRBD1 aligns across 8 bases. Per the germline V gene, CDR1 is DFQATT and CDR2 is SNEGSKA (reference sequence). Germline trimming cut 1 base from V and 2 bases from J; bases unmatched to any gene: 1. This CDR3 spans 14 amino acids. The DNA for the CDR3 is TGCAGTGCTAGAGGGACAGGGCCTGGAAACACCATATATTTT. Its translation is CSARGTGPGNTIYF.

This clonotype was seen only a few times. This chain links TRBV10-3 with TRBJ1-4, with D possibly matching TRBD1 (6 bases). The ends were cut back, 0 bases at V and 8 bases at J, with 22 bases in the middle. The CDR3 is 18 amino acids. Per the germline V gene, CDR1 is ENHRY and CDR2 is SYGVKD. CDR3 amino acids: CAISESGAGFGSQEKLFF. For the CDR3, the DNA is TGTGCCATCAGTGAGTCGGGGGCAGGCTTTGGAAGTCAGGAAAAACTGTTTTTT.

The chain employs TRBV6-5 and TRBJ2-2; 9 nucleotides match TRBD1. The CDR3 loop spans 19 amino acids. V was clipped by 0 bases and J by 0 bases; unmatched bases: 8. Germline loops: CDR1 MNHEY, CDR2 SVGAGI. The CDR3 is CASSYSLQGATANTGELFF. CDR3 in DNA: TGTGCCAGCAGTTACTCTTTACAGGGGGCCACGGCGAACACCGGGGAGCTGTTTTTT.

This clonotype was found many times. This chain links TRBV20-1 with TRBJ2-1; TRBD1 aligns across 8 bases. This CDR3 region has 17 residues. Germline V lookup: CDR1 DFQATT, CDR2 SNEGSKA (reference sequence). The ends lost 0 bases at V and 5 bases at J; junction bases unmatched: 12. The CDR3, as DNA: TGCAGTGCTAGAGATGGGATCGGACAGGGATGGGACAATGAGCAGTTCTTC. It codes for CSARDGIGQGWDNEQFF.

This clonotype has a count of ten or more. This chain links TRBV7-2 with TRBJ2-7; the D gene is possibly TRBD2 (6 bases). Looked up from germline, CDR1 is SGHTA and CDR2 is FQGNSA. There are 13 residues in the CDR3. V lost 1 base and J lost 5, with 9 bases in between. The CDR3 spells CASSLVGGDEQYF. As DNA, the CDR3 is TGTGCCAGCAGCTTAGTTGGAGGGGACGAGCAGTACTTC.

CDR3 region: CASRFSSNQPQHF. The CDR3, as DNA: TGTGCCAGTCGGTTCAGTAGCAATCAGCCCCAGCATTTT. The V and J genes are TRBV19 and TRBJ1-5, with D unresolved. Trimming removed 8 bases at V and 0 bases at J, with 8 bases between. The length of the CDR3 is 13 residues. The germline gives CDR1 LNHDA, CDR2 SQIVND (reference sequence).

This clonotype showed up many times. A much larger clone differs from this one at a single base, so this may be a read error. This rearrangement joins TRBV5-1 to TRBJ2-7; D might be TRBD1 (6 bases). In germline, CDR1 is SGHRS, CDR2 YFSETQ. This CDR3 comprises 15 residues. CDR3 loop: CASSLVVGGSGEHYF. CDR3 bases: TGCGCCAGCAGCTTGGTGGTAGGGGGATCAGGCGAGCACTACTTC. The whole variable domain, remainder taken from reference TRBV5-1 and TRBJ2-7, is KAGVTQTPRYLIKTRGQQVTLSCSPISGHRSVSWYQQTPGQGLQFLFEYFSETQRNKGNFPGRFSGRQFSNSRSEMNVSTLELGDSALYLCASSLVVGGSGEHYFGPGTRLTVT.

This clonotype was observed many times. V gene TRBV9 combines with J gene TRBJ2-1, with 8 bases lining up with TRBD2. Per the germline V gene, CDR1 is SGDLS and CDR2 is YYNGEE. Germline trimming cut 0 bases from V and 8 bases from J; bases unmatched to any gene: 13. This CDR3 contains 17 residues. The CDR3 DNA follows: TGTGCCAGCAGCGTAGGCCCTAACAGCGGGAGTCAAGATGAGCAGTTCTTC. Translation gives CASSVGPNSGSQDEQFF.

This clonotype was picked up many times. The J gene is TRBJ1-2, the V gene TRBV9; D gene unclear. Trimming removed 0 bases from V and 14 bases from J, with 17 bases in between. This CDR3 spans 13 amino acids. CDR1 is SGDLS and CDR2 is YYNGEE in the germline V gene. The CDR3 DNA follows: TGTGCCAGCAGCGTAGATCTGGAGGGTTTTTATACCTTC. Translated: CASSVDLEGFYTF.

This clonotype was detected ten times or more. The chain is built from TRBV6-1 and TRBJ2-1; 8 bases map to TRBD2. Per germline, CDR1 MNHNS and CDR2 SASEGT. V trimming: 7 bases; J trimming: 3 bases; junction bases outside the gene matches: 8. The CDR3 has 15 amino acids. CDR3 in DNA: TGTGCCAGCACAATCCGGGGGGGCAACTACAATGAGCAGTTCTTC. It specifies CASTIRGGNYNEQFF.

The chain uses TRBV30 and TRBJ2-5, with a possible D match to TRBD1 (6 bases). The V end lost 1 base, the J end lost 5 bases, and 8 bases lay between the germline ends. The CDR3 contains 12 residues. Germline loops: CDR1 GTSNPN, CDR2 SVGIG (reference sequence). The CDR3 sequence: CAWSGGRETQYF. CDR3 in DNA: TGTGCCTGGAGTGGGGGGCGGGAGACCCAGTACTTC. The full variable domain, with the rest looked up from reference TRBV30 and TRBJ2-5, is SQTIHQWPATLVQPVGSPLSLECTVEGTSNPNLYWYRQAAGRGLQLLFYSVGIGQISSEVPQNLSASRPQDRQFILSSKKLLLSDSGFYLCAWSGGRETQYFGPGTRLLVL.

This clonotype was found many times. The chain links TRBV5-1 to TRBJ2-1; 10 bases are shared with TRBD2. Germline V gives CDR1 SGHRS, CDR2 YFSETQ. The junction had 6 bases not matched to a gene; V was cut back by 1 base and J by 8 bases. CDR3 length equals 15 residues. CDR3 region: CASSLIPSGSHEQFF. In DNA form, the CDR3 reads TGCGCCAGCAGCTTGATCCCTAGCGGGAGTCATGAGCAGTTCTTC.

The CDR3 protein is CASSLPTGDTGELFF. The CDR3 coding sequence is TGTGCCAGTAGTCTCCCGACAGGGGACACCGGGGAGCTGTTTTTT. The gene calls are TRBV19 and TRBJ2-2; 8 bases align to TRBD1. From germline, CDR1 is LNHDA and CDR2 SQIVND (reference sequence). After removal of 5 bases from V and 3 bases from J, the junction contained 5 bases not matched to a gene. The CDR3 runs 15 residues.

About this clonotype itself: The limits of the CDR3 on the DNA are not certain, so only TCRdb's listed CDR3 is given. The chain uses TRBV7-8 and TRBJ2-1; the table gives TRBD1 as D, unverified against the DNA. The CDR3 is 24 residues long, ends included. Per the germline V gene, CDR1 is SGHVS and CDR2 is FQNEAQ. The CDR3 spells CASSFYICSARGQERGAFLHEQFF.

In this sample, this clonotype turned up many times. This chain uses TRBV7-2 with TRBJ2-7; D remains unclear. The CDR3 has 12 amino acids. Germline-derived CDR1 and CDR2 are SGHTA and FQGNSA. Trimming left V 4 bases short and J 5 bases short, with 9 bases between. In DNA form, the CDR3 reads TGTGCCAGCAGCTCCCCCTGGGACGAGCAGTACTTC. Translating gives CASSSPWDEQYF.

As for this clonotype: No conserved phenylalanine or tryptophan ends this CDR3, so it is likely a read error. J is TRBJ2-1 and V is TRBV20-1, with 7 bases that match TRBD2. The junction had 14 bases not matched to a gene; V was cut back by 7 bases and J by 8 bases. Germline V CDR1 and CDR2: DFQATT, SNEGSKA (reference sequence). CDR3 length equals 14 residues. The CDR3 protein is CSVSPPTSADEQFL. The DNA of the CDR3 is TGCAGTGTCTCCCCCCCAACTAGCGCGGATGAGCAGTTCTTA.

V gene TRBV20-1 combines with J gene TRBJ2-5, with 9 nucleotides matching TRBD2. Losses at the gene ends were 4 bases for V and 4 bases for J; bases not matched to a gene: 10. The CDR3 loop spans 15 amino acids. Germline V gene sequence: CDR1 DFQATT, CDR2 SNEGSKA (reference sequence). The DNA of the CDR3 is TGCAGTGCTACCCGGCGGGGGGGGGCTGGAGAGACCCAGTACTTC. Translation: CSATRRGGAGETQYF.